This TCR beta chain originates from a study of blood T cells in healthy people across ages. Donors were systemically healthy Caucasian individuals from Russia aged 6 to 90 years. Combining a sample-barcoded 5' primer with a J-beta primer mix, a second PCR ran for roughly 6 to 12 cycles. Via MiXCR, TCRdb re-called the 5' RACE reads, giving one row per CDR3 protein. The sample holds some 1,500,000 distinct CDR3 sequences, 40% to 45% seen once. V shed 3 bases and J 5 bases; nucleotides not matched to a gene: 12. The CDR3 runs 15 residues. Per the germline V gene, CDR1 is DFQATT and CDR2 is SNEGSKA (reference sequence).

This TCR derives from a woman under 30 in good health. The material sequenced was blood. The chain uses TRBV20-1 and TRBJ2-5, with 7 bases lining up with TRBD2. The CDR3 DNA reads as TGCAGTGCTAGTCGGAGCGGGGCCCGATCGGAGACCCAGTACTTC. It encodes CSASRSGARSETQYF.